This T cell receptor beta chain was sequenced during a study of radiation and T cells in renal cell carcinoma. The CDR3 consists of 15 residues. The V gene end was trimmed by 0 bases and the J gene end by 11 bases; junction bases not matched to a gene: 13. CDR1 is SNHLY and CDR2 is FYNNEI in the germline V gene. The table came from immunoSEQ multiplex PCR; TCRdb's copy has only in-frame clones and leaves some out. The sample yields 150,000 to 200,000 clones, about nine tenths seen once. The study, taken as a whole, reports: Baseline intratumoral clonotype presence is unknown without pretreatment biopsies. From baseline, blood top tumor clonotypes peaked at 2 weeks post-radiation.

Specified time point: blood 4 weeks post-SBRT, at nephrectomy. Treatment reported: 15 Gy SBRT to primary tumor, nephrectomy 4 weeks later. Nephrectomy followed 15 Gy stereotactic body radiation by 4 weeks. Clear cell pathology was present in this patient's renal cell carcinoma. Comments on this clone: Its antigen is as yet unknown.

The chain has TRBV2 and TRBJ2-7; 7 nucleotides match TRBD2. The sample here was blood, taken from a patient whose treatment included radiotherapy and nephrectomy. This TCR came from a woman aged 50 to 65 with renal cell carcinoma. CDR3 sequence (DNA): TGTGCCAGCAGTGAAGCGCTACGTGTCCTGGCGGGGGAGTACTTC. This gives the protein CASSEALRVLAGEYF.